This entry describes one T cell receptor (beta chain). The antigen remains unidentified. Germline CDR1 and CDR2: SGHVS and FQNEAQ. V was clipped by 4 bases and J by 4 bases; unmatched bases: 6. The CDR3 sequence is 16 residues long. This entry belongs to a study of tissue T cells after allogeneic stem cell transplantation. Study-level points and caveats: Within patients, tissue anatomy strongly shaped TCR repertoire composition. Sampling depth was limited, and the cohort was small and clinically varied.

The data were produced by immunoSEQ multiplex PCR, yet TCRdb's version contains in-frame clones alone and is incomplete. The sample gives 1,600 or so clones, approximately 73% of which show up once; about 12% is in the top ten. Source: esophagus tissue, taken at autopsy. V and J are TRBV7-8 and TRBJ2-4, with TRBD2 matching over 11 bases. This sequence originates from a woman between 18 and 50 years old with breast cancer. CDR3 DNA sequence: TGTGCCAGCAGCTATTCTACTAGCGGGGGAAAAAACATTCAGTACTTC. Protein sequence: CASSYSTSGGKNIQYF.